Included here is one T cell receptor beta chain sequence, with context. Only in-frame clones appear in the TCRdb table, and some are missing; sequencing was by immunoSEQ multiplex PCR. The table has some 220,000 clones, roughly 90% seen once. The study drew participants aged about 18 to 90 years from 20 to 30 US areas. Cohort placement rested on clinical history that participants reported themselves. This specimen belongs to a study of blood T cell repertoires in COVID-19. Across the study: PBMCs, B-cell-depleted T cells, or T cells provided the cDNA or gDNA that made up the material.

CDR1 is SSHAT, CDR2 FNYEAQ, per germline (reference sequence). After removal of 1 base from V and 5 bases from J, the junction contained 8 bases not matched to a gene. The CDR3 loop spans 16 amino acids. The TCR comes from a woman aged 25 to 39 who had recovered from COVID-19. The source material was PBMCs or T cells enriched from blood (not recorded which). V usage is TRBV7-7 and J usage is TRBJ2-5; TRBD2 matches 9 bases. In nucleotides, the CDR3 is TGTGCCAGCAGCTTAGATATGCGGGGGGGCTTGGAGACCCAGTACTTC. Its translation is CASSLDMRGGLETQYF.